These T cell receptor beta chains were read from a single sample in a study of T cell responses to AZD1222 COVID-19 vaccine. Here immunoSEQ multiplex PCR was the method, and the copy in TCRdb shows in-frame clones only, minus some. The sample includes about 76,000 clones, 88% of them seen just once. The material was peripheral blood, obtained on day 0 of AZD1222 vaccination. The source is an adult in good health. Each CDR3 is given with its conserved first and last residue. The D gene is left open where the match is weak. Clone size appears in some rows only: once, few, many, or a class for an expanded clone.

D gene	J gene	V gene	clone size	CDR3 protein	CDR3 DNA
TRBD1	TRBJ1-5	TRBV5-1	once	CASSLGQGDQPQHF	TGCGCCAGCAGCTTGGGACAGGGGGATCAGCCCCAGCATTTT
.	TRBJ1-1	TRBV12-3/TRBV12-4	.	CASSTVTEAFF	TGTGCCAGCAGTACCGTCACTGAAGCTTTCTTT
.	TRBJ2-3	TRBV14	.	CASRPLGTDTQYF	TGTGCCAGCCGGCCCCTCGGCACAGATACGCAGTATTTT
.	TRBJ2-1	TRBV5-5	.	CASSESITYNEQFF	TGTGCCAGCAGCGAGTCCATAACCTACAATGAGCAGTTCTTC
TRBD1	TRBJ2-5	TRBV19	.	CASSMGTVSETQYF	TGTGCCAGTAGTATGGGGACAGTCTCAGAGACCCAGTACTTC
.	TRBJ1-6	TRBV19	.	CASSLRGGSGSPLHF	TGTGCCAGTAGTCTCCGGGGGGGCTCGGGTTCACCCCTCCACTTT
.	TRBJ1-1	TRBV7-2	.	CASSLEGDMNTEAFF	TGTGCCAGCAGCTTAGAAGGCGACATGAACACTGAAGCTTTCTTT
TRBD1	TRBJ1-5	TRBV5-1	few	CASSITGAPDQPQHF	TGCGCCAGCAGCATAACAGGGGCTCCAGATCAGCCCCAGCATTTT
TRBD1	TRBJ1-2	TRBV7-2	.	CASSPSGTGGYGYTF	TGTGCCAGCAGCCCATCCGGGACAGGGGGCTATGGCTACACCTTC
TRBD1	TRBJ1-5	TRBV2	.	CASSLFYSGTGGNQPQHF	TGTGCCAGCAGTCTCTTCTACTCCGGGACAGGGGGCAATCAGCCCCAGCATTTT
.	TRBJ2-1	TRBV18	.	CASSPLADSEQFF	TGTGCCAGCTCACCACTGGCGGACTCTGAGCAGTTCTTC
TRBD1	TRBJ2-4	TRBV11-2	once	CASETGQGLAKNIQYF	TGTGCCAGCGAAACGGGACAGGGGTTAGCCAAAAACATTCAGTACTTC
TRBD1	TRBJ1-5	TRBV19	few	CASRWGQGGNNQPQHF	TGTGCCAGTAGATGGGGACAGGGGGGAAACAATCAGCCCCAGCATTTT
.	TRBJ1-6	TRBV5-5	.	CASSFRREGGSPLHF	TGTGCCAGCAGCTTCAGGAGGGAAGGCGGTTCACCCCTCCACTTT
.	TRBJ1-6	TRBV7-2	.	CASSSRPVAGSPLHF	TGTGCCAGCAGCTCCAGGCCCGTCGCGGGTTCACCCCTCCACTTT
TRBD2	TRBJ2-7	TRBV4-1	.	CASSQDPGLAGAGLWGEQYF	TGCGCCAGCAGCCAAGACCCGGGACTAGCGGGAGCAGGGTTATGGGGGGAGCAGTACTTC